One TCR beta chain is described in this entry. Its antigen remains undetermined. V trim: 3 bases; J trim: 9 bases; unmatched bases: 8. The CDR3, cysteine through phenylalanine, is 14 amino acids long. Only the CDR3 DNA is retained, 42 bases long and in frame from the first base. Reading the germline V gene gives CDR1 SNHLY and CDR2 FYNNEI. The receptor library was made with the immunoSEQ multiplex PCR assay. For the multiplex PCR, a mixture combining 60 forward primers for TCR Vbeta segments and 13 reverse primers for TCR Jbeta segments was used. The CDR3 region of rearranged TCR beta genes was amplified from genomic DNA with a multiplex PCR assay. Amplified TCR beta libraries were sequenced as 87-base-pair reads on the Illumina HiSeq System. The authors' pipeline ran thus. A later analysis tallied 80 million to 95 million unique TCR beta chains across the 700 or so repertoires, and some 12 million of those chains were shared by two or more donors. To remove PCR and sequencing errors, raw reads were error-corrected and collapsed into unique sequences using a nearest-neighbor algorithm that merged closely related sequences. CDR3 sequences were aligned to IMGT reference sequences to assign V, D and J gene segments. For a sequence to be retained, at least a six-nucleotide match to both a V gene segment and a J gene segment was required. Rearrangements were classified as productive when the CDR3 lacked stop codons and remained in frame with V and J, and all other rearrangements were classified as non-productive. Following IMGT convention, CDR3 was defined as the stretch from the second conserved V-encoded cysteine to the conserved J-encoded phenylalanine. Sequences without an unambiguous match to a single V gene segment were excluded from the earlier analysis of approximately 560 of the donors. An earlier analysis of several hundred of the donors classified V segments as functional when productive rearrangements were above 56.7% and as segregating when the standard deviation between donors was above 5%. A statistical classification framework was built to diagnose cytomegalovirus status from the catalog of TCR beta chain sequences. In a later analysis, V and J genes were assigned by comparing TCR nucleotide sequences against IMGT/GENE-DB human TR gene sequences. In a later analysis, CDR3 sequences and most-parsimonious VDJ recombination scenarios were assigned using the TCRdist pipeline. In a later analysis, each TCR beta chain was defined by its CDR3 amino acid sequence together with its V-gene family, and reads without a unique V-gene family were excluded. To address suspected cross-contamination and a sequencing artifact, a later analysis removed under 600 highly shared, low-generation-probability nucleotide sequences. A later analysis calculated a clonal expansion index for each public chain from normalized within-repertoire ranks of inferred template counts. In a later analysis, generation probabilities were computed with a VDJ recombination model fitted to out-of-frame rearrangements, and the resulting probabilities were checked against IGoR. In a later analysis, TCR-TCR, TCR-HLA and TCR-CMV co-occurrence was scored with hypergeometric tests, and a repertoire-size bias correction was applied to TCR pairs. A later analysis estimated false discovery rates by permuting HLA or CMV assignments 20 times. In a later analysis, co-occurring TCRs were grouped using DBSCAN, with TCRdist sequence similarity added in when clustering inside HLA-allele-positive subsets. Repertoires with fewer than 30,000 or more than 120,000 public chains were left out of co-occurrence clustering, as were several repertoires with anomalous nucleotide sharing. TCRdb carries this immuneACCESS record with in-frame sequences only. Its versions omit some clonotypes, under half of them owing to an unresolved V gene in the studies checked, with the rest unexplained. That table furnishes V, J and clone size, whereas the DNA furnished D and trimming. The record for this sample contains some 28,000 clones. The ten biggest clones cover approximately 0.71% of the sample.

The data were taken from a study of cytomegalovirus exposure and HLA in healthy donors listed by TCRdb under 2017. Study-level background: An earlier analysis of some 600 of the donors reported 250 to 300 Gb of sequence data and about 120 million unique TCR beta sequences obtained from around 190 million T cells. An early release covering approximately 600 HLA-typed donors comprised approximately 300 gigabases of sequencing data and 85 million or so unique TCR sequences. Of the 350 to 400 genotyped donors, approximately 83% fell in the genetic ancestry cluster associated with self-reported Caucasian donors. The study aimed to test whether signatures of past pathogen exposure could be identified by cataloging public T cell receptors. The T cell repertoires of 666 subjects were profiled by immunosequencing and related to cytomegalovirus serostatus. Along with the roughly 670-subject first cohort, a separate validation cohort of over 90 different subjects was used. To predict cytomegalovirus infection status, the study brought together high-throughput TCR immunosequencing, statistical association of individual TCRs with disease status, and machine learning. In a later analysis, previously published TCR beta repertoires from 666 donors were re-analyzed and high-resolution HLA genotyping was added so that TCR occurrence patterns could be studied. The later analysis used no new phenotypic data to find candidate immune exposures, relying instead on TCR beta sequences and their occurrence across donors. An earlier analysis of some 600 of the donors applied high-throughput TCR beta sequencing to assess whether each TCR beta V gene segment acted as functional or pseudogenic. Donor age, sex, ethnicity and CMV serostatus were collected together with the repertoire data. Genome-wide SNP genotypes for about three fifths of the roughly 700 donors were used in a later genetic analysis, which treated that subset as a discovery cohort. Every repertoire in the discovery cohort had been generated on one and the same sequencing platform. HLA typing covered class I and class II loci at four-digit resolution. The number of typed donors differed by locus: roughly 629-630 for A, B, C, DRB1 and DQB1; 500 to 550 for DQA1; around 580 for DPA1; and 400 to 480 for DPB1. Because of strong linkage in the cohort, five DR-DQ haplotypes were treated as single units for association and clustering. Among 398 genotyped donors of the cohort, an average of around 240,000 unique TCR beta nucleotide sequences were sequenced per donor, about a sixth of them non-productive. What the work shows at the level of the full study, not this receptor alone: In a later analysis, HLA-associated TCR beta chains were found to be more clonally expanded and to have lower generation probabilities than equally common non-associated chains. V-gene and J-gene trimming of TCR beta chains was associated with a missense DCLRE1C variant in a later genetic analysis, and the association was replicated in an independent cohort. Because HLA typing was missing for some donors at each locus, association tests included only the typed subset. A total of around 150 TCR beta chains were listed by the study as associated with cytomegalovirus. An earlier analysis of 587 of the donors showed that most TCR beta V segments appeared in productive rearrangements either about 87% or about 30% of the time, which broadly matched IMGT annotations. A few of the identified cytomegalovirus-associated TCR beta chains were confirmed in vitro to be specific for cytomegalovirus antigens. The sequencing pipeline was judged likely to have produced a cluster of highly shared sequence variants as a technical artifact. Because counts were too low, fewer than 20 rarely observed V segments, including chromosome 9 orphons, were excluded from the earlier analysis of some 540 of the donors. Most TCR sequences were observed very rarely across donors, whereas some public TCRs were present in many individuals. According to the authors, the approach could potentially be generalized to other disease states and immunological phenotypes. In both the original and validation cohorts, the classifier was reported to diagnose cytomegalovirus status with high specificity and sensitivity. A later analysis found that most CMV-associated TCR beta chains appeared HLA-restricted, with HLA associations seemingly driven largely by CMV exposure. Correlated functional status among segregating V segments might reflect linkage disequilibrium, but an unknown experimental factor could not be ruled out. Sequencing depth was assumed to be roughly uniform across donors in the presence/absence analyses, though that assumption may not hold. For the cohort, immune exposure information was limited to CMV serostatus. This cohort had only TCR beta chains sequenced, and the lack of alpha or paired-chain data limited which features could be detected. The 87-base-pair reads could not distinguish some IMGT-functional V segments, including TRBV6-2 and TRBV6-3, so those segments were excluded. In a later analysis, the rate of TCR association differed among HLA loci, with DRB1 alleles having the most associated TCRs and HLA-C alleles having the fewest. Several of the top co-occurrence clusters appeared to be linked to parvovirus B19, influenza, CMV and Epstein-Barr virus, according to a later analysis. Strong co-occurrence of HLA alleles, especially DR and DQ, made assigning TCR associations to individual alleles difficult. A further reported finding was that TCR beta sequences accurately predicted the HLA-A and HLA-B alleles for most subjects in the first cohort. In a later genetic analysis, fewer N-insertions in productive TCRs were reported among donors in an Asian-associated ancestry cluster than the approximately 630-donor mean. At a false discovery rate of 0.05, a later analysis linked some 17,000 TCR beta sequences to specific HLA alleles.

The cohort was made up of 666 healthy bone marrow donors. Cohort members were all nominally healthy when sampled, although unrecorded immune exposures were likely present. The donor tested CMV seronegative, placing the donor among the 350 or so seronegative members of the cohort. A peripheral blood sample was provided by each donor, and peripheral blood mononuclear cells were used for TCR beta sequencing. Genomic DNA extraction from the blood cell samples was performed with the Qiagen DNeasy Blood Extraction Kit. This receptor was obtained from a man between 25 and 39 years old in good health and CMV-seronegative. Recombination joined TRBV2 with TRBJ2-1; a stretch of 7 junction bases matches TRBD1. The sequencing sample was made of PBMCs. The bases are TGTGCCAGCAGTGACCGGACAGGCGCGGTTGAGCAGTTCTTC. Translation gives CASSDRTGAVEQFF.